A selection of T cell receptor beta chains follows, all from one sample in a study of sequential checkpoint blockade in melanoma. Method: immunoSEQ multiplex PCR; TCRdb's copy keeps in-frame clones and lacks some. The sample shows about 6,400 clones, over 15% of them seen only once. The source was tumor tissue (inferred from file names), collected from a patient given nivolumab and ipilimumab in sequence. The receptors originated from a human donor with melanoma. The CDR3 runs from the conserved cysteine through the conserved F or W. The D gene is left open where the match is weak. The size field is filled for only some rows; it gives once, few, many or a size class.

abundance | len | j_gene | d_gene | v_gene | CDR3aa | CDR3nt
NA | 16 | TRBJ2-3 | NA | TRBV11-1 | CASSPGRSRITDTQYF | TGTGCCAGCAGCCCTGGACGGAGCAGGATCACAGATACGCAGTATTTT
NA | 16 | TRBJ2-3 | TRBD2 | TRBV18 | CASSPFSGGDTDTQYF | TGTGCCAGCTCACCCTTTAGCGGGGGGGATACAGATACGCAGTATTTT
NA | 13 | TRBJ2-3 | NA | TRBV23-1 | CASSLGLTDTQYF | TGCGCCAGCAGCTTGGGCCTCACAGATACGCAGTATTTT
NA | 16 | TRBJ1-4 | NA | TRBV18 | CASSPPRQATNEKLFF | TGTGCCAGCTCACCACCACGACAAGCAACTAATGAAAAACTGTTTTTT
few | 14 | TRBJ2-2 | TRBD1 | TRBV6-8 | CAIRDRANTGELFF | TGTGCCATCAGAGACAGGGCGAACACCGGGGAGCTGTTTTTT
many | 17 | TRBJ2-3 | TRBD2 | TRBV11-3 | CASSSGTSGLVSDTQYF | TGTGCCAGCAGCTCCGGGACTAGCGGTTTGGTCTCAGATACGCAGTATTTT
medium-sized | 14 | TRBJ1-2 | NA | TRBV19 | CASSITGRGYGYTF | TGTGCCAGTAGTATCACAGGCCGAGGCTATGGCTACACCTTC
NA | 15 | TRBJ1-4 | NA | TRBV30 | CAWSAGRGTNEKLFF | TGTGCCTGGAGTGCCGGGCGAGGGACTAATGAAAAACTGTTTTTT
NA | 14 | TRBJ1-1 | NA | TRBV30 | CAWSVRGENTEAFF | TGTGCCTGGAGTGTACGGGGGGAGAACACTGAAGCTTTCTTT
few | 13 | TRBJ2-5 | NA | TRBV7-2 | CASSYGGGETQYF | TGTGCCAGCAGCTACGGGGGTGGAGAGACCCAGTACTTC
medium-sized | 13 | TRBJ2-1 | NA | TRBV18 | CASSPQEGQEQFF | TGTGCCAGCTCACCACAGGAGGGACAGGAGCAGTTCTTC
many | 14 | TRBJ1-2 | NA | TRBV11-3 | CASSPLGINYGYTF | TGTGCCAGCAGCCCGTTAGGAATCAACTATGGCTACACCTTC
NA | 13 | TRBJ2-7 | NA | TRBV12-5 | CASGLWDRYEQYF | TGTGCTAGTGGTTTGTGGGACCGCTACGAGCAGTACTTC
NA | 14 | TRBJ2-5 | NA | TRBV30 | CAWSVLSQAETQYF | TGTGCCTGGAGTGTACTTAGCCAGGCAGAGACCCAGTACTTC
NA | 12 | TRBJ1-6 | NA | TRBV28 | CASSLPKNPLHF | TGTGCCAGCAGTCTTCCCAAGAATCCCCTCCACTTT
NA | 15 | TRBJ1-6 | NA | TRBV2 | CASQTPGVLSSPLHF | TGTGCCAGCCAAACCCCGGGAGTCCTCAGTTCACCCCTCCACTTT
few | 14 | TRBJ2-1 | TRBD2 | TRBV11-3 | CASSRAGRDNEQFF | TGTGCCAGCAGCCGAGCGGGGAGGGACAATGAGCAGTTCTTC
NA | 14 | TRBJ1-2 | TRBD1 | TRBV5-1 | CASSLGTGVPGYTF | TGCGCCAGCAGCTTGGGGACAGGGGTCCCTGGCTACACCTTC
few | 18 | TRBJ2-2 | TRBD2 | TRBV6-7 | CASSPGLAGGPNTGELFF | TGTGCCAGCAGTCCCGGACTAGCGGGGGGCCCAAACACCGGGGAGCTGTTTTTT
few | 12 | TRBJ1-4 | NA | TRBV6-8 | CASRPSYGKLFF | TGTGCCAGCAGGCCCTCCTACGGAAAACTGTTTTTT
many | 13 | TRBJ2-3 | NA | TRBV6-8 | CATRTPGTDTQYF | TGTGCCACCCGGACCCCGGGCACAGATACGCAGTATTTT
few | 15 | TRBJ2-5 | TRBD1 | TRBV28 | CASSLPGQGQETQYF | TGTGCCAGCAGTTTACCCGGACAGGGACAAGAGACCCAGTACTTC
few | 13 | TRBJ2-5 | NA | TRBV6-8 | CAISVNRQETQYF | TGTGCCATCAGTGTAAACAGACAAGAGACCCAGTACTTC
NA | 15 | TRBJ1-1 | NA | TRBV5-1 | CASSLTWGVNTEAFF | TGCGCCAGCAGCTTGACCTGGGGGGTGAACACTGAAGCTTTCTTT
few | 15 | TRBJ2-1 | TRBD2 | TRBV11-3 | CASSLGLAGGPEQFF | TGTGCCAGCAGCTTAGGCCTAGCGGGGGGTCCTGAGCAGTTCTTC
many | 15 | TRBJ1-5 | NA | TRBV6-1 | CASSEGPGANQPQHF | TGTGCCAGCAGTGAAGGGCCAGGGGCGAATCAGCCCCAGCATTTT
few | 14 | TRBJ1-5 | NA | TRBV6-8 | CASRVGVVGHPQHF | TGTGCCAGCAGAGTAGGCGTTGTGGGTCACCCCCAGCATTTT
NA | 17 | TRBJ2-5 | TRBD2 | TRBV19 | CASSIRTASGYQETQYF | TGTGCCAGTAGTATACGGACGGCTAGCGGGTACCAAGAGACCCAGTACTTC
NA | 11 | TRBJ1-4 | NA | TRBV6-7 | CASSKNEKLFF | TGTGCCAGCAGTAAAAATGAAAAACTGTTTTTT
NA | 15 | TRBJ2-1 | TRBD2 | TRBV5-1 | CASSQGLGSFNEQFF | TGCGCCAGCAGCCAAGGACTAGGGTCATTCAATGAGCAGTTCTTC
NA | 13 | TRBJ1-2 | NA | TRBV19 | CASTDRANYGYTF | TGTGCCAGTACTGACAGAGCTAACTATGGCTACACCTTC
NA | 13 | TRBJ1-5 | NA | TRBV7-1 | CASSLAAGQPQHF | TGTGCCAGCAGCTTAGCGGCGGGCCAGCCCCAGCATTTT
many | 15 | TRBJ2-5 | NA | TRBV11-3 | CASSLLGWKQETQYF | TGTGCCAGCAGCTTACTTGGTTGGAAGCAAGAGACCCAGTACTTC
many | 14 | TRBJ2-1 | TRBD2 | TRBV6-8 | CAIRTSGGHNEQFF | TGTGCCATCAGGACTAGCGGGGGCCACAATGAGCAGTTCTTC
NA | 15 | TRBJ1-3 | NA | TRBV30 | CAWSGTVFSGNTIYF | TGTGCCTGGAGTGGGACGGTATTCTCTGGAAACACCATATATTTT
NA | 13 | TRBJ1-2 | NA | TRBV18 | CASSPGQPYGYTF | TGTGCCAGCTCACCGGGGCAGCCCTATGGCTACACCTTC
once | 15 | TRBJ1-4 | NA | TRBV28 | CASSTTQGANEKLFF | TGTGCCAGCAGCACGACACAGGGAGCTAATGAAAAACTGTTTTTT
NA | 14 | TRBJ2-7 | NA | TRBV6-8 | CASSAQGVFGEQYF | TGTGCCAGCAGCGCACAGGGAGTGTTTGGCGAGCAGTACTTC
many | 13 | TRBJ1-6 | NA | TRBV7-2 | CASSLGGVSPLHF | TGTGCCAGCAGCCTAGGGGGGGTTTCACCCCTCCACTTT
NA | 16 | TRBJ2-2 | TRBD1 | TRBV25-1 | CASSDMGTGVTGELFF | TGTGCCAGCAGTGATATGGGGACAGGGGTCACCGGGGAGCTGTTTTTT
few | 18 | TRBJ1-3 | NA | TRBV19 | CASSISGQGESTGNTIYF | TGTGCCAGTAGTATTTCTGGGCAGGGAGAATCGACTGGAAACACCATATATTTT
few | 17 | TRBJ2-3 | TRBD2 | TRBV5-1 | CASSTGLAGRSTDTQYF | TGCGCCAGCAGCACGGGACTAGCGGGTCGAAGCACAGATACGCAGTATTTT
medium-sized | 15 | TRBJ2-1 | NA | TRBV30 | CAWSDDGISYNEQFF | TGTGCCTGGAGCGACGACGGGATATCCTACAATGAGCAGTTCTTC
NA | 14 | TRBJ2-1 | NA | TRBV11-3 | CASSGSPRSNEQFF | TGTGCCAGCAGCGGGAGCCCCAGGTCCAATGAGCAGTTCTTC
few | 16 | TRBJ2-7 | TRBD1 | TRBV19 | CASSGTGRLYSYEQYF | TGTGCCAGTAGTGGGACAGGGCGCCTTTACTCCTACGAGCAGTACTTC
once | 14 | TRBJ2-6 | NA | TRBV19 | CASRFVSGANVLTF | TGTGCCAGTAGATTTGTGTCTGGGGCCAACGTCCTGACTTTC
NA | 13 | TRBJ1-1 | NA | TRBV7-1 | CASSPTVYTEAFF | TGTGCCAGCAGCCCCACAGTTTACACTGAAGCTTTCTTT
medium-sized | 15 | TRBJ2-7 | TRBD1 | TRBV11-3 | CASRREGTGNHEQYF | TGTGCCAGCAGAAGAGAGGGGACAGGGAACCACGAGCAGTACTTC
many | 13 | TRBJ2-1 | NA | TRBV7-1 | CASRPHSYNEQFF | TGTGCCAGCAGGCCTCATTCCTACAATGAGCAGTTCTTC
few | 15 | TRBJ2-3 | NA | TRBV23-1 | CASSHIAVSTDTQYF | TGCGCCAGCAGCCACATAGCGGTTAGCACAGATACGCAGTATTTT
once | 13 | TRBJ1-1 | NA | TRBV19 | CASSSRENTEAFF | TGTGCCAGTAGTTCCCGAGAGAACACTGAAGCTTTCTTT
large | 13 | TRBJ2-1 | NA | TRBV10-3 | CAISEIGRNEQFF | TGTGCCATCAGTGAGATAGGACGGAATGAGCAGTTCTTC
NA | 14 | TRBJ1-4 | NA | TRBV15 | CATSRDNGGGKLFF | TGTGCCACCAGCAGAGATAATGGGGGCGGGAAACTGTTTTTT
NA | 14 | TRBJ2-7 | TRBD2 | TRBV18 | CASSLTSGGYEQYF | TGTGCCAGCTCACTGACTAGCGGGGGGTACGAGCAGTACTTC
many | 17 | TRBJ2-2 | TRBD1 | TRBV9 | CASSDPGQGAMAGELFF | TGTGCCAGCAGCGATCCCGGACAGGGAGCTATGGCCGGGGAGCTGTTTTTT
NA | 13 | TRBJ2-2 | NA | TRBV19 | CASTSGNTGELFF | TGTGCCAGTACTTCAGGGAACACCGGGGAGCTGTTTTTT
medium-sized | 15 | TRBJ2-5 | NA | TRBV12-5 | CASGLMAGLAETQYF | TGTGCTAGTGGTTTGATGGCGGGGCTTGCTGAGACCCAGTACTTC